This T cell receptor (beta chain) was observed in a study of blood T cell repertoires in COVID-19. As for the study in general: Specimens from acute and convalescent COVID-19 originated in the United States, Italy and Spain. The analysed material was cDNA or gDNA that came from T cells, B-cell-depleted T cells, or PBMCs.

Germline lookup yields CDR1 MGHRA and CDR2 YSYEKL. The junction had 6 bases not matched to a gene; V was cut back by 3 bases and J by 6 bases. There are 15 residues in the CDR3. Authors' data handling: Using reference gene primer amplification, nucleated cell counts were estimated. Repertoires were generated with immunoSEQ multiplex PCR, while TCRdb's copy carries only in-frame clones and drops some. V and J calls and clone size are given by that table; D and trimming were obtained from the DNA. The sample lists about 77,000 clones, roughly nine tenths occurring once. The chain recombines TRBV4-1 with TRBJ1-5, with 9 positions matching TRBD1. This TCR came from a woman of 80 years or more with active or convalescent COVID-19. Sample: peripheral blood. CDR3 coding DNA: TGCGCCAGCAGCCAGGTACAGGGGGCACGTCAGCCCCAGCATTTT. Residues: CASSQVQGARQPQHF.